Below, 11 T cell receptor beta chains from the same sample are listed, as sequenced in a study of T cell clonality in common variable immunodeficiency. Clones were sequenced by immunoSEQ multiplex PCR, and TCRdb holds only the in-frame ones, with some missing. Observed in the sample are fewer than 70,000 clones, none of them singletons. The specimen was peripheral blood mononuclear cells. Receptor source: a person aged 18 to 70 in good health.

This clone was observed many times. The missing CDR3 end, 3 residues past where the read stops, is filled in from the germline J gene. The rearrangement uses TRBV23-1 and TRBJ1-6, with 8 nucleotides matching TRBD1. TRBV23-1 is placed among ORFs of uncertain function. This CDR3 contains 11 residues. V shed 9 bases, J shed 10 bases, and the junction held 2 bases outside the gene matches. The sequenced part of the CDR3 DNA is TGCGCCAGGACAGGGGAATCACCC. This encodes CARTGESP. The entire CDR3 protein reads CARTGESPLHF.

This clone occurred many times. The read halts 3 residues ahead of the CDR3 end, with the missing end drawn from the germline J gene. The chain is built from TRBV7-3 and TRBJ1-1, with TRBD1 identical over 7 bases. Trimming cost V 5 bases and J 4 bases; bases outside gene matches: 4. The CDR3 length is 13 residues. Looked up from germline, CDR1 is SGHTA and CDR2 is FQGTGA. The CDR3: CASSLTGATEAFF. The part of the CDR3 DNA that was read is TGTGCCAGCAGCCTTACAGGGGCCACTGAA.

This clone was detected a few times. The read finishes 3 residues shy of the CDR3 end, and the germline J gene is used to complete it. This chain joins TRBV2 and TRBJ1-2, with D perhaps TRBD1 (5 bases). Germline CDR1 is SNHLY and CDR2 is FYNNEI. The CDR3 consists of 16 residues. The CDR3 reads CASSEASGLAGSDYTF. The sequenced CDR3 bases are TGTGCCAGCAGTGAAGCTTCGGGACTAGCGGGATCTGAC.

This clone was detected many times. The read gets to within 3 residues of the CDR3 end, and the germline J gene fills in the rest. The chain carries TRBV20-1 and TRBJ1-5; 7 bases align to TRBD1. With 5 bases clipped from V and 1 base from J, the junction kept 8 bases outside the gene matches. This CDR3 is built from 15 residues. Germline V lookup: CDR1 DFQATT, CDR2 SNEGSKA (reference sequence). The chain's CDR3 is CSAGGQAISNQPQHF. CDR3 DNA (partial): TGCAGTGCTGGCGGACAGGCCATAAGCAATCAGCCC.

This clone was observed at least ten times. The read finishes 3 residues shy of the CDR3 end, and the germline J gene is used to complete it. V usage is TRBV29-1 and J usage is TRBJ2-2; unclear D gene. Deletions cut 4 bases from V and 0 bases from J, with 12 bases between. This CDR3 has 15 amino acids. The germline gives CDR1 SQVTM, CDR2 ANQGSEA. CDR3 region: CSVAGESSNTGELFF. The sequenced part of the CDR3 DNA is TGCAGCGTTGCAGGAGAAAGCTCGAACACCGGGGAG.

Many counts were recorded for this clone. The read halts 3 residues ahead of the CDR3 end, with the missing end drawn from the germline J gene. V is TRBV18 and J is TRBJ1-2, with a tentative D call TRBD1 (5 bases). CDR1 and CDR2 from the germline V gene are KGHSH and LQKENI. The CDR3 contains 17 residues. Between the trimmed V and J ends, which lost 3 bases and 1 base, there was a span of 18 bases. The CDR3 bases that were read are TGTGCCAGCTCACCCCCGGGGACTGCTAATTTTAACTATGGC. Protein sequence: CASSPPGTANFNYG. The full CDR3 protein reads CASSPPGTANFNYGYTF.

This clone was counted ten times or more. The missing CDR3 end, 3 residues past where the read stops, is filled in from the germline J gene. V and J are TRBV5-1 and TRBJ1-1; a possible D gene is TRBD1 (5 bases). The germline gives CDR1 SGHRS, CDR2 YFSETQ. V was cut by 0 bases and J by 1 base, with 10 bases left in between. CDR3 length equals 15 residues. The DNA read from the CDR3 is TGCGCCAGCAGCTTGGGCGGGGGACCGAACACTGAA. This gives the protein CASSLGGGPNTE. In full, the CDR3 reads CASSLGGGPNTEAFF.

This clone was counted at least ten times. The read halts 3 residues ahead of the CDR3 end, with the missing end drawn from the germline J gene. The chain recombines TRBV6-2 or TRBV6-3 with TRBJ2-3; no clear D. Deletions cut 5 bases from V and 3 bases from J, with 12 bases between. The CDR3 contains 14 residues. Germline V gene sequence: CDR1 MNHEY, CDR2 SVGEGT. CDR3 region: CASSTPRQTDTQYF. The sequenced part of the CDR3 DNA is TGTGCCAGCAGTACGCCACGCCAGACAGATACG.

Ten or more counts support this clone. The missing CDR3 end, 3 residues past where the read stops, is filled in from the germline J gene. The chain is built from TRBV7-8 and TRBJ2-2; D not resolved. Trimming took off 3 bases at V and 2 bases at J, with 4 bases between the two ends. Per the germline V gene, CDR1 is SGHVS and CDR2 is FQNEAQ. CDR3 length: 13 residues. CDR3 DNA (partial): TGTGCCAGCAGCTTTACTAACACCGGGGAG. Amino acids: CASSFTNTGE. The full CDR3 reads CASSFTNTGELFF. The full variable domain, in which reference TRBV7-8 and TRBJ2-2 provide the parts outside the CDR3, is GAGVSQSPRYKVAKRGQDVALRCDPISGHVSLFWYQQALGQGPEFLTYFQNEAQLDKSGLPSDRFFAERPEGSVSTLKIQRTQQEDSAVYLCASSFTNTGELFFGEGSRLTVL.

This clone was seen repeatedly, ten times or more. The observed sequence ends 3 residues before the CDR3 terminus, with the missing tail filled in from the germline J gene. The chain recombines TRBV18 with TRBJ2-3; D is unresolved. V was shortened by 6 bases and J by 5 bases, with 3 bases between the two germline ends. CDR1 and CDR2 (germline): KGHSH, LQKENI. The CDR3 has 10 residues. CDR3 loop: CASSKDTQYF. The CDR3 DNA, read in part, is TGTGCCAGCTCTAAAGATACG.

This clone was recorded at least ten times. The read ends 3 residues before the CDR3 terminus; that terminus is restored from the germline J gene. The rearrangement joins TRBV5-1 to TRBJ1-1, with 10 bases fitting TRBD1. V trimming: 4 bases; J trimming: 6 bases; junction bases outside the gene matches: 0. The length of the CDR3 is 12 residues. The germline CDR1 and CDR2 sequences are SGHRS and YFSETQ. CDR3 DNA (partial): TGCGCCAGCAGCGGACAGGGGGCTGAA. Encoded protein: CASSGQGAE. The full-length CDR3 reads as CASSGQGAEAFF.